Reported below is one TCR beta chain. Germline CDR1 and CDR2: SGHRS and YFSETQ. The CDR3 has 12 residues. In the authors' workflow: Amplification from reference gene primers served as the basis for estimated nucleated cell counts. Sequencing used immunoSEQ multiplex PCR; TCRdb keeps in-frame clones, though not all of them. The V and J calls and clone size were taken over from that table, and D and trimming were inferred from the DNA. Of more than 200,000 clones listed, over 75% are singletons. This sample was taken from a study of blood T cell repertoires in COVID-19. V usage is TRBV5-1 and J usage is TRBJ1-1; possibly TRBD1 for D (5 bases). This receptor was identified in a man aged 30-40 years with acute COVID-19. Specimen: PBMCs or T cells enriched from blood (not recorded which). CDR3: CARGAVGTEAFF. As DNA, the CDR3 is TGCGCTAGGGGCGCGGTGGGGACTGAAGCTTTCTTT.